The 5 T cell receptor beta chains given below trace back to one sample, sequenced in a study of blood T cell repertoires in COVID-19. Sequencing used immunoSEQ multiplex PCR; TCRdb keeps in-frame clones, though not all of them. The table records a few hundred thousand clones, about 88% of them present only once. The sequencing sample was made of peripheral blood. The receptors shown here come from a man in his forties with active or convalescent COVID-19.

The rearrangement uses TRBV19 and TRBJ1-4, with TRBD1 matching 7 bases. The CDR3 totals 12 residues. Germline V gene data show CDR1 as LNHDA and CDR2 as SQIVND (reference sequence). V lost 3 bases to trimming and J lost 15 bases; unmatched junction nucleotides: 7. The CDR3 reads CASSMEGTDLFF. The DNA for the CDR3 is TGTGCCAGTAGTATGGAGGGGACAGACTTGTTTTTT.

The chain recombines TRBV5-5 with TRBJ1-5; 7 bases line up with TRBD1. The V gene's germline CDR1 is SGHKS and CDR2 YYEKEE (reference sequence). This CDR3 contains 15 residues. Losses at the gene ends were 6 bases for V and 4 bases for J; bases not matched to a gene: 10. CDR3 residues: CASTSALTGNQPQHF. For the CDR3, the DNA is TGTGCCAGCACCTCGGCCCTGACAGGGAATCAGCCCCAGCATTTT.

The gene calls are TRBV5-1 and TRBJ2-2; 10 bases fit TRBD2. Germline lookup yields CDR1 SGHRS and CDR2 YFSETQ. The CDR3 spans 17 residues. V dropped 4 bases and J dropped 6; count of bases not matched to a gene: 12. This CDR3 is CASSALLAGDGAGELFF. CDR3 DNA: TGCGCCAGCAGCGCACTGCTAGCGGGAGATGGGGCCGGGGAGCTGTTTTTT.

The rearrangement links TRBV19 to TRBJ2-7; TRBD1 matches at 8 bases. In germline, CDR1 is LNHDA, CDR2 SQIVND (reference sequence). The CDR3 loop spans 13 amino acids. Trimming at V came to 7 bases and at J to 5 bases, leaving 7 bases not matched to a gene. This chain's CDR3 is CASNLGQGHEQYF. CDR3 in DNA: TGTGCCAGTAACCTCGGACAGGGTCACGAGCAGTACTTC.

V gene TRBV19 combines with J gene TRBJ2-7; TRBD2 matches 9 bases. Unmatched junction bases numbered 10, after V lost 5 bases and J lost 5 bases. The CDR3 is 15 residues long. Germline V lookup: CDR1 LNHDA, CDR2 SQIVND (reference sequence). CDR3 coding DNA: TGTGCCAGTAGTGAGAAAATAGCGGGGGCGGACGAGCAGTACTTC. Its translation: CASSEKIAGADEQYF. The variable domain in full, with the rest retrieved from reference TRBV19 and TRBJ2-7, is DGGITQSPKYLFRKEGQNVTLSCEQNLNHDAMYWYRQDPGQGLRLIYYSQIVNDFQKGDIAEGYSVSREKKESFPLTVTSAQKNPTAFYLCASSEKIAGADEQYFGPGTRLTVT.